These T cell receptor beta chains were read from a single sample in a study of technical replicates of blood from several donors. The method was immunoSEQ multiplex PCR; TCRdb's version includes in-frame clones alone and lacks a portion of them. This sample has about 81,000 clones; approximately 95% occur once, and the top ten carry about 0.36%. Sequenced: T cells isolated from PBMCs. The receptors shown here come from a human donor in good health. CDR3s include the opening cysteine and the closing phenylalanine or tryptophan. D genes are given only for firm matches. The size field is filled for only some rows; it gives once, few, many or a size class.

j_call	d_call	v_call	clone_size	cdr3_aa	cdr3_nt
TRBJ2-5	NA	TRBV2	NA	CASSGIRDSQETQYF	TGTGCCAGCAGTGGAATTCGGGACTCACAAGAGACCCAGTACTTC
TRBJ2-7	NA	TRBV6-1	NA	CASSVQGYEQYF	TGTGCCAGCAGTGTACAGGGCTACGAGCAGTACTTC
TRBJ2-7	NA	TRBV29-1	NA	CSCWIGGSYEQYF	TGCAGCTGTTGGATAGGAGGCTCGTACGAGCAGTACTTC
TRBJ2-1	TRBD2	TRBV11-2	NA	CASSLDSGSYNEQFF	TGTGCCAGCAGCTTAGATAGCGGGAGTTACAATGAGCAGTTCTTC
TRBJ1-1	TRBD1	TRBV18	NA	CASSPQGMNTEAFF	TGTGCCAGCTCTCCACAGGGGATGAACACTGAAGCTTTCTTT
TRBJ2-5	TRBD1	TRBV9	NA	CASSVSRTGYQETQYF	TGTGCCAGCAGCGTATCGCGGACAGGGTATCAAGAGACCCAGTACTTC
TRBJ2-7	TRBD2	TRBV30	NA	CAWTSGRLDEQYF	TGTGCCTGGACTAGCGGGAGACTAGACGAGCAGTACTTC
TRBJ1-3	NA	TRBV7-2	NA	CASSLVGGVSGNTIYF	TGTGCCAGCAGCTTAGTCGGCGGAGTCTCTGGAAACACCATATATTTT
TRBJ1-4	NA	TRBV19	NA	CASSIRGSEKLFF	TGTGCCAGTAGTATAAGGGGTAGTGAAAAACTGTTTTTT
TRBJ2-1	NA	TRBV9	NA	CASSMDLNEQFF	TGTGCCAGCAGCATGGACTTAAATGAGCAGTTCTTC
TRBJ2-7	TRBD1	TRBV2	NA	CASHPTGAIAEQYF	TGTGCCAGCCACCCGACAGGGGCAATAGCCGAGCAGTACTTC
TRBJ2-7	TRBD2	TRBV2	NA	CASSGFMTSGSYEQYF	TGTGCCAGCAGTGGCTTTATGACTAGCGGCTCCTACGAGCAGTACTTC
TRBJ2-2	NA	TRBV11-3	NA	CASSLASAGELFF	TGTGCCAGCAGCTTAGCTAGCGCCGGGGAGCTGTTTTTT
TRBJ1-2	NA	TRBV10-3	NA	CAISDKTGLGYTF	TGTGCCATCAGTGATAAGACAGGTCTAGGCTACACCTTC
TRBJ2-2	TRBD1	TRBV29-1	NA	CSVGTGMGELFF	TGCAGCGTGGGGACAGGGATGGGGGAGCTGTTTTTT
TRBJ2-1	TRBD2	TRBV13	few	CASSLDIAGRDEQFF	TGTGCCAGCAGCTTAGATATAGCGGGACGCGATGAGCAGTTCTTC
TRBJ2-5	NA	TRBV4-2	NA	CASSQAVAHGKETQYF	TGTGCCAGCAGCCAAGCCGTAGCACACGGAAAAGAGACCCAGTACTTC
TRBJ1-4	TRBD1	TRBV28	NA	CASREDRLEKLFF	TGTGCCAGCAGAGAGGACAGGTTGGAAAAACTGTTTTTT
TRBJ2-2	NA	TRBV4-2	NA	CASSQGGLTGELFF	TGTGCCAGCAGCCAAGGAGGCCTCACCGGGGAGCTGTTTTTT
TRBJ1-3	NA	TRBV10-3	NA	CATKKDLEDTIYF	TGTGCCACCAAAAAGGACTTAGAAGACACCATATATTTT
TRBJ2-7	NA	TRBV27	NA	CASSLIGQKPGGQYF	TGTGCCAGCAGTCTTATTGGACAGAAGCCAGGTGGGCAGTACTTC
TRBJ2-5	TRBD1	TRBV4-3	NA	CASSQDLRGRETQYF	TGCGCCAGCAGCCAAGATTTGAGGGGGCGTGAGACCCAGTACTTC
TRBJ2-3	TRBD1	TRBV11-1	NA	CAQQPRTGFSGNSTDTQYF	TGTGCCCAGCAACCTAGGACAGGGTTCTCTGGGAATAGCACAGATACGCAGTATTTT
TRBJ2-7	NA	TRBV4-3	NA	CASSQDYPGHSYEQYF	TGCGCCAGCAGCCAAGACTATCCAGGGCACTCCTACGAGCAGTACTTC
TRBJ2-3	TRBD1	TRBV10-3	NA	CATNSGQGKDTQYF	TGTGCCACCAACTCGGGACAGGGAAAGGATACGCAGTATTTT
TRBJ2-3	TRBD2	TRBV4-2	NA	CASSQVGTSGRVDTQYF	TGTGCCAGCAGCCAAGTGGGGACTAGCGGGAGAGTGGATACGCAGTATTTT
TRBJ1-1	NA	TRBV19	NA	CASSIKRPTEAFF	TGTGCCAGTAGTATAAAGCGACCTACTGAAGCTTTCTTT
TRBJ2-1	NA	TRBV9	NA	CASSETDSRTQQFF	TGTGCCAGCAGCGAGACGGACTCGCGTACCCAGCAGTTCTTC
TRBJ1-4	NA	TRBV7-9	NA	CASSLAESATNEKLFF	TGTGCCAGCAGCTTAGCGGAGTCTGCAACTAATGAAAAACTGTTTTTT
TRBJ2-7	TRBD1	TRBV30	NA	CAWSSGQGSMGEQYF	TGTGCCTGGAGTTCGGGACAGGGTAGTATGGGGGAGCAGTACTTC
TRBJ2-1	TRBD2	TRBV19	NA	CASSSMGLAGSNEQFF	TGTGCCAGTAGTTCTATGGGACTAGCGGGGTCCAATGAGCAGTTCTTC
TRBJ1-1	TRBD1	TRBV19	NA	CASSQQGIREAFF	TGTGCCAGTAGCCAACAGGGGATTCGCGAAGCTTTCTTT
TRBJ2-7	TRBD1	TRBV5-1	NA	CASSDPGTASYEQYF	TGCGCCAGCAGTGACCCCGGGACAGCCTCCTACGAGCAGTACTTC
TRBJ1-3	NA	TRBV7-9	once	CAVGAPKSSGNTIYF	TGTGCCGTGGGGGCACCAAAGAGCTCTGGAAACACCATATATTTT
TRBJ2-7	NA	TRBV6-5	NA	CASRESGSYEQYF	TGTGCCAGCAGGGAATCCGGGAGCTACGAGCAGTACTTC
TRBJ1-5	NA	TRBV27	few	CASSVRDNQPQHF	TGTGCCAGCAGTGTACGGGATAATCAGCCCCAGCATTTT
TRBJ2-5	NA	TRBV19	once	CASSSPGEETQYF	TGTGCCAGTAGTTCCCCGGGGGAAGAGACCCAGTACTTC
TRBJ2-2	TRBD2	TRBV7-2	once	CASSLSLAGLNTGELFF	TGTGCCAGCAGCTTAAGTCTAGCGGGATTAAACACCGGGGAGCTGTTTTTT
TRBJ1-2	TRBD1	TRBV11-2	NA	CASSTRTGALHTF	TGTGCCAGCAGCACGCGGACAGGGGCCCTCCACACCTTC
TRBJ2-3	NA	TRBV6-6	once	CASRSPLADTQYF	TGTGCCAGCAGGAGCCCACTGGCAGATACGCAGTATTTT
TRBJ2-7	TRBD1	TRBV2	once	CASNPGQGRHEQYF	TGTGCCAGCAACCCGGGACAGGGTAGGCACGAGCAGTACTTC
TRBJ2-5	TRBD1	TRBV7-3	once	CASSLAGGDGTQYF	TGTGCCAGCAGCTTAGCAGGGGGTGATGGGACCCAGTACTTC
TRBJ2-7	NA	TRBV2	once	CASSEPPGVSYEQYF	TGTGCCAGCAGCGAACCGCCGGGGGTATCCTACGAGCAGTACTTC
TRBJ1-1	NA	TRBV27	NA	CASSSLILHRKTHMNTEAFF	TGTGCCAGCAGTTCCTTAATCTTACACAGAAAGACACACATGAACACTGAAGCTTTCTTT
TRBJ2-7	TRBD2	TRBV7-2	NA	CASSLAGLAGGYEQYF	TGTGCCAGCAGCTTAGCCGGACTAGCGGGAGGCTACGAGCAGTACTTC
TRBJ2-7	TRBD2	TRBV28	NA	CASRGLAGNYEQYF	TGTGCCAGCAGGGGACTAGCGGGTAACTACGAGCAGTACTTC
TRBJ2-7	TRBD1	TRBV5-6	NA	CASSWDRGNYEQYF	TGTGCCAGCAGCTGGGACAGGGGGAACTACGAGCAGTACTTC
TRBJ2-1	NA	TRBV27	NA	CASSLSYVANYYNEQFF	TGTGCCAGCAGTTTATCATACGTAGCTAATTACTACAATGAGCAGTTCTTC
TRBJ2-3	NA	TRBV10-3	NA	CAISSSPSTDTQYF	TGTGCCATCAGTTCTAGCCCTAGCACAGATACGCAGTATTTT
TRBJ2-7	NA	TRBV19	NA	CASSQWTEISYEQYF	TGTGCCAGTAGTCAGTGGACTGAGATCTCCTACGAGCAGTACTTC
TRBJ1-2	TRBD1	TRBV19	NA	CASRETGNYGYTF	TGTGCCAGTAGGGAGACAGGGAACTATGGCTACACCTTC
TRBJ2-3	TRBD2	TRBV10-1	NA	CASSESTPSGATDTQYF	TGCGCCAGCAGTGAGTCCACTCCTAGCGGGGCCACAGATACGCAGTATTTT
TRBJ1-2	TRBD1	TRBV30	NA	CAWTGTGTDYGYTF	TGTGCCTGGACCGGGACAGGGACTGACTATGGCTACACCTTC